Below, 19 T cell receptor beta chains from the same sample are listed, as sequenced in a study of blood T cell repertoires in COVID-19. Only in-frame clones appear in the TCRdb table, and some are missing; sequencing was by immunoSEQ multiplex PCR. Of 150,000 to 200,000 clones listed, 80% to 90% are singletons. Source material: peripheral blood. These receptors came from a man aged 18 to 29 with active or convalescent COVID-19.

This chain links TRBV28 with TRBJ1-1; unclear D gene. The ends were cut back, 6 bases at V and 7 bases at J, with 9 bases in the middle. The CDR3 has 11 residues. Germline V lookup: CDR1 MDHEN, CDR2 SYDVKM. The CDR3 sequence is CASRGRFEAFF. CDR3 nucleotides: TGTGCCAGCAGAGGGAGGTTTGAAGCTTTCTTT.

The genes are TRBV6-2 or TRBV6-3 and TRBJ1-1; D ambiguous. The CDR3 totals 19 residues. CDR1 is MNHEY and CDR2 is SVGEGT in the germline V gene. V was pared by 0 bases and J by 0 bases, with 20 bases between. The CDR3 DNA follows: TGTGCCAGCAGTTACTCGTTTAATAAAACAGTCGGAATGAACACTGAAGCTTTCTTT. It yields the protein CASSYSFNKTVGMNTEAFF.

V usage is TRBV6-5 and J usage is TRBJ1-6; D unresolved. The CDR3 is made up of 14 amino acids. Trimming took 2 bases from V and 5 from J, leaving 7 bases between them. Germline loops: CDR1 MNHEY, CDR2 SVGAGI. CDR3 region: CASSYSFNNSPLHF. The CDR3 nucleotides are TGTGCCAGCAGTTACAGCTTTAATAATTCACCCCTCCACTTT.

This chain joins TRBV4-3 and TRBJ2-1, with 7 nucleotides matching TRBD2. V was pared by 4 bases and J by 7 bases, with 13 bases of the junction left unmatched. CDR3 length: 16 amino acids. From germline, CDR1 is LGHNA and CDR2 YSLEER. The CDR3 DNA sequence: TGCGCCAGCAGCCTTTCTTGGGGCGGGAGTGGTAATGAGCAGTTCTTC. Translation: CASSLSWGGSGNEQFF.

The V gene is TRBV7-6, the J gene TRBJ2-1; TRBD2 aligns across 8 bases. The CDR3 is 14 amino acids. Per germline, CDR1 SGHVS and CDR2 FNYEAQ. The J segment lost 4 bases and the V segment lost 7 bases, leaving 6 bases of the junction unmatched. CDR3 nucleotides: TGTGCCAGCAAGGCGGGGGGCCCTTACAATGAGCAGTTCTTC. Its translation is CASKAGGPYNEQFF. The complete variable domain, with remaining parts taken from reference TRBV7-6 and TRBJ2-1, reads GAGVSQSPRYKVTKRGQDVALRCDPISGHVSLYWYRQALGQGPEFLTYFNYEAQQDKSGLPNDRFSAERPEGSISTLTIQRTEQRDSAMYRCASKAGGPYNEQFFGPGTRLTVL.

A single count supports this clone. The chain joins TRBV28 to TRBJ1-5, with D possibly being TRBD1 (6 bases). Germline CDR1 MDHEN, CDR2 SYDVKM. The CDR3 has 16 amino acids. Trimming shortened V by 5 bases and J by 2 bases, and 16 bases separated the two germline ends. CDR3 amino acids: CASSPTGIGGNQPQHF. The CDR3 bases are TGTGCCAGCAGTCCGACAGGTATCGGAGGCAATCAGCCCCAGCATTTT.

V and J are TRBV9 and TRBJ2-5, with 9 bases fitting TRBD2. The V gene's germline CDR1 is SGDLS and CDR2 YYNGEE. The CDR3 runs 17 residues. V was clipped by 0 bases and J by 0 bases; unmatched bases: 6. CDR3 sequence: CASSVGTSGGYQETQYF. For the CDR3, the DNA is TGTGCCAGCAGCGTAGGAACCAGCGGGGGGTACCAAGAGACCCAGTACTTC.

The CDR3 loop is CAWSGWEGRNEQFF. The CDR3 DNA is TGTGCCTGGAGTGGATGGGAGGGCCGAAATGAGCAGTTCTTC. The J gene is TRBJ2-1, the V gene TRBV30; 7 positions match TRBD2. The CDR3 spans 14 residues. With 1 base clipped from V and 7 bases from J, the junction kept 7 bases outside the gene matches. CDR1 is GTSNPN and CDR2 is SVGIG in the germline V gene (reference sequence). The full variable domain, in which reference TRBV30 and TRBJ2-1 provide the parts outside the CDR3, is SQTIHQWPATLVQPVGSPLSLECTVEGTSNPNLYWYRQAAGRGLQLLFYSVGIGQISSEVPQNLSASRPQDRQFILSSKKLLLSDSGFYLCAWSGWEGRNEQFFGPGTRLTVL.

This clone has more than one count but fewer than ten. V is TRBV11-3 and J is TRBJ1-1; D is perhaps TRBD1 (5 bases). V was trimmed by 4 bases and J by 1 base, leaving 7 bases between them. Germline-derived CDR1 and CDR2 are SGHNT and YENEEA. The CDR3 contains 13 residues. This CDR3 is CASSYGQNTEAFF. CDR3 DNA: TGTGCCAGCAGCTATGGACAGAACACTGAAGCTTTCTTT.

The chain has TRBV6-2 or TRBV6-3 and TRBJ2-2; TRBD2 matches 12 bases. The J segment lost 6 bases and the V segment lost 5 bases, leaving 7 bases of the junction unmatched. The germline CDR1 and CDR2 sequences are MNHEY and SVGEGT. The CDR3 runs to 16 residues. The CDR3 spells CASSHGRLAGAGELFF. Written as DNA, the CDR3 is TGTGCCAGCAGTCATGGGAGACTAGCGGGGGCCGGGGAGCTGTTTTTT.

This clone appeared a few times. The chain has TRBV10-3 and TRBJ2-2, with D perhaps TRBD2 (6 bases). The CDR3 has 14 amino acids. Trimming took 7 bases from V and 0 from J, leaving 9 bases between them. Germline values: CDR1 ENHRY, CDR2 SYGVKD. CDR3 sequence reads: CAIKLATNTGELFF. The CDR3 nucleotides read TGTGCCATCAAACTAGCAACGAACACCGGGGAGCTGTTTTTT.

The J gene is TRBJ2-5, the V gene TRBV29-1; TRBD2 matches at 9 bases. V trimming: 4 bases; J trimming: 5 bases; junction bases outside the gene matches: 11. Per the germline V gene, CDR1 is SQVTM and CDR2 is ANQGSEA. There are 15 residues in the CDR3. The CDR3 reads CSVVGLALRRETQYF. CDR3 DNA sequence: TGCAGCGTTGTGGGACTAGCTCTCCGCCGGGAGACCCAGTACTTC.

The chain recombines TRBV14 with TRBJ1-2, with a weak D call TRBD1 (6 bases). Trimming took off 2 bases at V and 8 bases at J, with 12 bases between the two ends. The CDR3 covers 13 residues. Germline V CDR1 and CDR2: SGHDN, FVKESK. CDR3 DNA sequence: TGTGCCAGCAGCCAAAATCAGGGGCAGGGCTACACCTTC. It translates to CASSQNQGQGYTF.

The chain links TRBV7-2 to TRBJ1-1, with 8 bases lining up with TRBD1. The CDR3 length is 14 residues. CDR1 is SGHTA, CDR2 FQGNSA, per germline. Trimming removed 5 bases from V and 0 bases from J; junction bases left unmatched: 2. CDR3 region: CASSRDRMNTEAFF. In DNA form, the CDR3 reads TGTGCCAGCAGCCGGGACAGGATGAACACTGAAGCTTTCTTT.

The chain links TRBV11-1 to TRBJ2-1; TRBD1 agrees at 9 bases. The ends lost 4 bases at V and 9 bases at J; junction bases unmatched: 7. CDR3 size: 14 residues. Germline values: CDR1 SGHAT, CDR2 FQDESV (reference sequence). The CDR3 protein is CASSSQQGATEQFF. The CDR3, as DNA: TGTGCCAGCAGCTCGCAACAGGGGGCGACTGAGCAGTTCTTC.

The genes are TRBV4-1 and TRBJ1-5; D gene ambiguous. Trimming removed 8 bases from V and 0 bases from J, with 17 bases in between. The CDR3 consists of 16 residues. Germline-derived CDR1 and CDR2 are MGHRA and YSYEKL. The CDR3 here is CASPEGPNYSNQPQHF. CDR3 nucleotide sequence: TGCGCCAGCCCCGAGGGCCCGAATTATAGCAATCAGCCCCAGCATTTT.

This chain links TRBV30 with TRBJ2-3; 9 bases fit TRBD2. There are 14 residues in the CDR3. V lost 1 base and J lost 2; bases outside the gene matches: 1. Germline CDR1 reads GTSNPN; CDR2 reads SVGIG (reference sequence). The CDR3 sequence: CAWSGLAVTDTQYF. Here the CDR3 DNA reads TGTGCCTGGAGTGGACTAGCGGTCACAGATACGCAGTATTTT.

The chain employs TRBV19 and TRBJ1-4, with D maybe TRBD1 (5 bases). CDR1 is LNHDA and CDR2 is SQIVND in the germline V gene (reference sequence). The CDR3 is made up of 15 amino acids. V gave up 5 bases and J gave up 4 bases, with 14 bases separating them. The CDR3 is CASSSEGVINEKLFF. In DNA, the CDR3 is TGTGCCAGTAGTTCAGAAGGGGTAATTAATGAAAAACTGTTTTTT.

V gene TRBV27 combines with J gene TRBJ1-2; 7 nucleotides line up with TRBD1. The CDR3 contains 16 residues. CDR1 MNHEY and CDR2 SMNVEV come from the germline V gene (reference sequence). V was clipped by 8 bases and J by 0 bases; unmatched bases: 12. CDR3 coding DNA: TGTGCCAGCGCCCGGACCTTGGACAGGCCTAACTATGGCTACACCTTC. It specifies CASARTLDRPNYGYTF.